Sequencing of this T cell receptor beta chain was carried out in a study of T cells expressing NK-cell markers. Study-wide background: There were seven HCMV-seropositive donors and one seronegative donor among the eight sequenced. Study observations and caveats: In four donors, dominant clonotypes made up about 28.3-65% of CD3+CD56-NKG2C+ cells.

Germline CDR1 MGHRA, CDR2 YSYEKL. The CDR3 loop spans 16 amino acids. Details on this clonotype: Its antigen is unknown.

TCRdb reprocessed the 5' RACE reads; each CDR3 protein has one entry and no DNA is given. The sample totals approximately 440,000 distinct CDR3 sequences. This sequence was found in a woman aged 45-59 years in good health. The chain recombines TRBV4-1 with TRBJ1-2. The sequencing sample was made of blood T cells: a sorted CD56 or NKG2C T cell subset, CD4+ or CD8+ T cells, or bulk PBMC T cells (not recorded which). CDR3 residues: CASSQVYDRNQYGYTF.